Presented here are 2 T cell receptor beta chains from one specimen sequenced in a study of blood T cell repertoires in COVID-19. Here immunoSEQ multiplex PCR was the method, and the copy in TCRdb shows in-frame clones only, minus some. This sample has approximately 90,000 clones, with 65% to 85% found just once. Material for sequencing was peripheral blood. The receptor source for this set is a man aged 55 to 70 with acute or convalescent COVID-19.

The chain couples TRBV6-2 or TRBV6-3 to TRBJ1-5, with 7 bases fitting TRBD1. V gave up 2 bases and J gave up 2 bases; unmatched junction bases: 9. CDR3 size: 17 residues. CDR1 MNHEY and CDR2 SVGEGT come from the germline V gene. The DNA for the CDR3 is TGTGCCAGCAGTTACGGACAGGCCGCTGGGGGCAATCAGCCCCAGCATTTT. As protein: CASSYGQAAGGNQPQHF.

The chain employs TRBV6-5 and TRBJ2-7; 8 nucleotides align to TRBD2. The V gene's germline CDR1 is MNHEY and CDR2 SVGAGI. CDR3 length equals 14 residues. Germline trimming cut 2 bases from V and 3 bases from J; bases unmatched to any gene: 3. CDR3 protein: CASSYAGGNYEQYF. The DNA for the CDR3 is TGTGCCAGCAGTTACGCGGGGGGCAACTACGAGCAGTACTTC.